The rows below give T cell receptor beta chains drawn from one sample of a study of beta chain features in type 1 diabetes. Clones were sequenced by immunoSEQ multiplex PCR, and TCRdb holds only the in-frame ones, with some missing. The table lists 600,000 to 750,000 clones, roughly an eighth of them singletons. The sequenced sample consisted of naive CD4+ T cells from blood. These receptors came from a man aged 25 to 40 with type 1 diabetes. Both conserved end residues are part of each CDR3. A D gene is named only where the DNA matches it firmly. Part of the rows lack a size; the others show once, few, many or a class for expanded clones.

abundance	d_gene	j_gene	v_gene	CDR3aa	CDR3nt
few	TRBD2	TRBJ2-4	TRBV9	CASSVGTSGGAANIQYF	TGTGCCAGCAGCGTAGGCACTAGCGGGGGGGCGGCGAACATTCAGTACTTC
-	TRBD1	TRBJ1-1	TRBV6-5	CASSWEGAQNTEAFF	TGTGCCAGCAGTTGGGAGGGGGCTCAGAACACTGAAGCTTTCTTT
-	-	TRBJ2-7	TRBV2	CASSKDSYEQYF	TGTGCCAGCAGTAAGGACAGCTACGAGCAGTACTTC
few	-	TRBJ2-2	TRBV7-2	CASSLIIGGIGTGELFF	TGTGCCAGCAGCTTGATTATAGGTGGGATCGGCACCGGGGAGCTGTTTTTT
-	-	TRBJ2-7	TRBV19	CASSIDRDTRRDEQYF	TGTGCCAGTAGTATAGATAGGGACACCCGGAGGGACGAGCAGTACTTC
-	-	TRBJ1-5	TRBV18	CASSPNRSNQPQHF	TGTGCCAGCTCACCTAACAGAAGCAATCAGCCCCAGCATTTT
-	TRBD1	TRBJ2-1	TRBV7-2	CASSPTGQAYNEQFF	TGTGCCAGCAGCCCCACGGGACAGGCCTACAATGAGCAGTTCTTC
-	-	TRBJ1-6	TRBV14	CASSLPGGSINSPLHF	TGTGCCAGCAGCCTCCCGGGGGGTTCCATAAATTCACCCCTCCACTTT
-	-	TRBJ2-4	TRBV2	CASSDEQGGGYF	TGTGCCAGCAGTGATGAGCAGGGCGGAGGGTACTTC
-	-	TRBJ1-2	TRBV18	CASSPAGTGHGYTF	TGTGCCAGCTCACCTGCCGGTACAGGCCATGGCTACACCTTC
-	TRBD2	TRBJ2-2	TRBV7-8	CASSLTSGGSTGELFF	TGTGCCAGCAGCCTTACTAGCGGGGGGAGTACCGGGGAGCTGTTTTTT
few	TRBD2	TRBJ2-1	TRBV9	CASSVEGGSYNEQFF	TGTGCCAGCAGCGTAGAGGGCGGGAGTTACAATGAGCAGTTCTTC
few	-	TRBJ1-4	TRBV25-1	CASSAPYGGPLYEKLFF	TGTGCCAGCAGTGCCCCGTACGGGGGACCCCTGTACGAAAAACTGTTTTTT
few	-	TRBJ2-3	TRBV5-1	CASSFRDTVHTDTQYF	TGCGCCAGCAGCTTCCGGGACACCGTCCACACAGATACGCAGTATTTT
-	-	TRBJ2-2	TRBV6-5	CASSYVGELFF	TGTGCCAGCAGTTACGTCGGGGAGCTGTTTTTT
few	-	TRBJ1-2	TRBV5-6	CASSAGHDYGYTF	TGTGCCAGCAGCGCGGGACATGACTATGGCTACACCTTC
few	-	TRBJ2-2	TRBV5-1	CASSLVSRANTGELFF	TGCGCCAGCAGCTTGGTGAGCAGGGCTAACACCGGGGAGCTGTTTTTT
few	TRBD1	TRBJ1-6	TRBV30	CAWSVWRTGSNIYNSPLHF	TGTGCCTGGAGTGTATGGCGGACAGGGAGTAATATCTATAATTCACCCCTCCACTTT
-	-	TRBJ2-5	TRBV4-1	CASSQDSSPGTQYF	TGCGCCAGCAGCCAAGATTCGAGTCCGGGGACCCAGTACTTC
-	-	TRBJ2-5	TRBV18	CASSEFQETQYF	TGTGCCAGCTCAGAGTTTCAAGAGACCCAGTACTTC
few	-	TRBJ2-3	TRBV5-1	CASTRGQPTSTDTQYF	TGCGCCAGCACCAGGGGCCAGCCTACTAGCACAGATACGCAGTATTTT
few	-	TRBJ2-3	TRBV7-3	CASRQRNSGTDTQYF	TGTGCCAGCAGGCAGAGGAATTCCGGCACAGATACGCAGTATTTT
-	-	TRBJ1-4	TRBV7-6	CASSPLSGKLFF	TGTGCCAGCAGCCCCCTCTCAGGGAAACTGTTTTTT
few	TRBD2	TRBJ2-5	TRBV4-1	CASSQGQPGGETQYF	TGCGCCAGCAGCCAAGGACAGCCGGGGGGAGAGACCCAGTACTTC
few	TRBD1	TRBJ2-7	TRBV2	CASSSQGHQYEQYF	TGTGCCAGCAGTTCACAGGGGCACCAATACGAGCAGTACTTC
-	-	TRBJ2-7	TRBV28	CASSFGSTGEQYF	TGTGCCAGCAGTTTCGGGTCAACCGGGGAGCAGTACTTC
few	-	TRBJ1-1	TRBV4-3	CASSQVPGSWTEAFF	TGCGCCAGCAGCCAAGTACCGGGATCTTGGACTGAAGCTTTCTTT
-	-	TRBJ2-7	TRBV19	CASSFRDINEQYF	TGTGCCAGTAGCTTCCGGGACATTAATGAGCAGTACTTC
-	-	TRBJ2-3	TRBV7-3	CASSLTKEDTQYF	TGTGCCAGCAGCTTAACGAAGGAAGATACGCAGTATTTT
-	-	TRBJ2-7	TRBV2	CATTRDSYEQYF	TGTGCCACCACCAGGGACTCCTACGAGCAGTACTTC
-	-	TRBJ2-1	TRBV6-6	CASSYLGGEQFF	TGTGCCAGCAGTTACCTGGGTGGGGAGCAGTTCTTC
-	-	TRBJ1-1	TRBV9	CASSVGVRGTEAFF	TGTGCCAGCAGCGTGGGAGTTCGGGGCACTGAAGCTTTCTTT